This T cell receptor beta chain was captured in a study of CD8 T cells in ankylosing spondylitis. CDR3 length equals 13 residues. Germline CDR1 and CDR2: LGHDT and YNNKEL (reference sequence). TCRdb reprocessed the 5' RACE reads via MiXCR and lists one record per CDR3 protein. This table has a few hundred thousand distinct CDR3 sequences, less than 25% appearing once. Of note for this clonotype: This sequence may be a read error, since a much larger clone differs from it by one base.

The sequenced sample was blood, either unsorted or a sorted T cell fraction (not recorded which). The genes are TRBV3-1 and TRBJ2-1; D perhaps matches TRBD2 (5 bases). The origin of this receptor is a female donor with ankylosing spondylitis or in good health (not recorded which). This CDR3 reads CVSSQVRDREQFF. The CDR3 DNA follows: TGTGTCAGCAGCCAAGTTCGGGATCGGGAGCAGTTCTTC.